The source of this T cell receptor beta chain is a study of T-cell memory formation after mild COVID-19. Study-wide findings and caveats: Pre-infection memory carried some responding clones, suggesting that cross-reactive memory joined.

The J segment lost 4 bases and the V segment lost 0 bases, leaving 6 bases of the junction unmatched. The V gene's germline CDR1 is MNHNY and CDR2 SVGAGI (reference sequence). This CDR3 region has 17 residues. Using its own MiXCR run on the 5' RACE reads, TCRdb lists one record per CDR3 protein. The table has more than 350,000 distinct CDR3 sequences, about 15% seen once. This clonotype was seen only a few times. Its antigen is not identified. The TCR was taken from a young man who had mild COVID-19 (a few samples of this study predate the infection). Cell type and time point are not known. The sequenced sample consisted of PBMCs or a T cell subset sorted from them (not recorded which). The J gene is TRBJ2-3, the V gene TRBV6-6; TRBD1 matches 11 bases. The CDR3, as DNA: TGTGCCAGCAGTTACTCACTAGGACAGGGGGCGGCAGATACGCAGTATTTT. This sequence encodes CASSYSLGQGAADTQYF.